Sequencing of this TCR beta chain was carried out in a study of CD8+ T cells in alopecia areata. The study, taken as a whole, reports: Sharing of TCRs across patients appeared less clear than in mice, possibly for HLA-related reasons. Clonality was higher in lesional than normal scalp, especially in alopecia totalis/universalis.

This clone showed up just a few times. The target antigen is unknown. Alopecia areata patients had lesional scalp punch biopsies and peripheral blood taken from them. The sorting of PBMCs gave CD4+ and CD8+ T cells. The CDR3 totals 16 residues. The germline V and J ends were trimmed by 0 bases and 4 bases, with 12 bases remaining between them. RNA was isolated and reverse transcribed to cDNA, the sequencing template. Assay used: immunoSEQ multiplex PCR; TCRdb lists only in-frame clones, some missing. The sample lists 50,000 to 70,000 clones, around 44% occurring once. The origin of this receptor is a human donor with alopecia areata. Sequencing used NKG2D-low CD8+ T cells sorted from blood. This chain connects TRBV23-1 to TRBJ2-2; D ambiguous. TRBV23-1 is marked as an open reading frame, function uncertain. Here the CDR3 reads CASSQSDPGSTGELFF. The CDR3 bases are TGCGCCAGCAGTCAATCAGATCCCGGCTCCACCGGGGAGCTGTTTTTT.